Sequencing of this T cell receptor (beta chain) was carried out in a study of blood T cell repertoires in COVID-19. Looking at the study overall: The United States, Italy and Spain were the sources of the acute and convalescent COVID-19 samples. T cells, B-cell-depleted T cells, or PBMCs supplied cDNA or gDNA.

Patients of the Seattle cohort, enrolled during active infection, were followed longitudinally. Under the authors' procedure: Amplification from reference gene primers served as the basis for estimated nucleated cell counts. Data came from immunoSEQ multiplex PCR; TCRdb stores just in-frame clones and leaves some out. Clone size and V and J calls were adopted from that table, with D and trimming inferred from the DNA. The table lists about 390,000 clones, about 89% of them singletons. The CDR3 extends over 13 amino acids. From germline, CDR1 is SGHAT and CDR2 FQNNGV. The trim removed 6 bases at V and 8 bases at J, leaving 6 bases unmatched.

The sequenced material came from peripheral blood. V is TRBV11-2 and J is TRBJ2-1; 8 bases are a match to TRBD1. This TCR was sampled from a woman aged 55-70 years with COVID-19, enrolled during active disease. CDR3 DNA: TGTGCCAGCAGTTACGACAGGGGAGATGAGCAGTTCTTC. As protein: CASSYDRGDEQFF. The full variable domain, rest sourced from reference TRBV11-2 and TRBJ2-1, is EAGVAQSPRYKIIEKRQSVAFWCNPISGHATLYWYQQILGQGPKLLIQFQNNGVVDDSQLPKDRFSAERLKGVDSTLKIQPAKLEDSAVYLCASSYDRGDEQFFGPGTRLTVL.